Listed below are T cell receptor beta chains from one sample, sequenced in a study of cytomegalovirus exposure and HLA in healthy donors. Produced via immunoSEQ multiplex PCR; TCRdb's table is partial and in-frame only. The table shows about 160,000 clones, with around 90% occurring only once. The sequenced sample was PBMCs. The receptors originated from a woman in her 30s in good health and CMV-seronegative. Each CDR3 is given with its conserved first and last residue. A D gene is named only where the DNA matches it firmly. Only part of the rows carry a size: once, few, many, or a class if the clone is expanded.

d_call clone_size j_call v_call cdr3_nt cdr3_aa
NA NA TRBJ1-5 TRBV14 TGTGCCAGCAGCCAGCCGGGACAAAACAATCAGCCCCAGCATTTT CASSQPGQNNQPQHF
NA NA TRBJ2-5 TRBV5-6 TGTGCCAGCAGCTTAGATGCGGGGACCCAGTACTTC CASSLDAGTQYF
NA NA TRBJ2-7 TRBV10-2 TGCGCCAGCAGTCCCACTGACAAGAGCTACGAGCAGTACTTC CASSPTDKSYEQYF
TRBD1 NA TRBJ2-7 TRBV15 TGTGCCACCAGCAGCGCCGGGACAGGGACTTGGGAGCAGTACTTC CATSSAGTGTWEQYF
TRBD1 NA TRBJ1-2 TRBV11-2 TGTGCCAGCAGCTTATGGGACAGGGGTAACTATGGCTACACCTTC CASSLWDRGNYGYTF
NA NA TRBJ2-7 TRBV11-3 TGTGCCAGCAGCCCAGGGATCGGGGGCTCCTACGAGCAGTACTTC CASSPGIGGSYEQYF
TRBD1 NA TRBJ2-7 TRBV19 TGTGCCAGTAGCTCTATTGGGACAGTCACCTACGAGCAGTACTTC CASSSIGTVTYEQYF
TRBD2 NA TRBJ2-5 TRBV19 TGTGCCAGTAGATCGGGGGGGAGCGGAAAAGAGACCCAGTACTTC CASRSGGSGKETQYF
TRBD1 NA TRBJ2-1 TRBV5-6 TGTGCCAGCAGCCCAGATGGAGGACAGGCCTTCTACAATGAGCAGTTCTTC CASSPDGGQAFYNEQFF
NA NA TRBJ1-2 TRBV4-3 TGCGCCAGCAGCCAAGAATCCAGGGGATCTGATGGCTACACCTTC CASSQESRGSDGYTF
NA NA TRBJ1-1 TRBV5-1 TGCGCCAGCAGCCAATACAGGAACACTGAAGCTTTCTTT CASSQYRNTEAFF
TRBD1 NA TRBJ1-2 TRBV29-1 TGCAGCGTTCGGGGACAGTACTATGGCTACACCTTC CSVRGQYYGYTF
NA NA TRBJ1-3 TRBV10-2 TGCGCCAGCACCGGGGACAGAAACACCATATATTTT CASTGDRNTIYF
NA NA TRBJ2-7 TRBV5-1 TGCGCCAGCACCCGCAGGGATAGCTCCTACGAGCAGTACTTC CASTRRDSSYEQYF
NA NA TRBJ2-4 TRBV7-6 TGTGCCAGCAGCTTAGGGACAAATTCTGACATTCAGTACTTC CASSLGTNSDIQYF
NA NA TRBJ2-7 TRBV30 TGTGCCTGGAGTGTGAAATCCTACGAGCAGTACTTC CAWSVKSYEQYF
NA once TRBJ1-1 TRBV29-1 TGCAGCGTCGACAGGCTGAACACTGAAGCTTTCTTT CSVDRLNTEAFF
NA NA TRBJ1-5 TRBV6-5 TGTGCCAGCAGTTTGGGGGGAGTGGAGCCCCAGCATTTT CASSLGGVEPQHF
NA NA TRBJ1-5 TRBV6-5 TGTGCCAGCAGTTACTCCAGGAATCAGCCCCAGCATTTT CASSYSRNQPQHF
TRBD2 NA TRBJ2-5 TRBV28 TGTGCCAGCAGACCCGGGGGAGGGGTTTTGGAGACCCAGTACTTC CASRPGGGVLETQYF
NA NA TRBJ1-3 TRBV9 TGTGCCAGCAGCGTAGCAGGGCAGGGAAACACCATATATTTT CASSVAGQGNTIYF
NA NA TRBJ2-7 TRBV18 TGTGCCAGCTCACCATACGGGGGGCCCGCCTCCTACGAGCAGTACTTC CASSPYGGPASYEQYF
NA few TRBJ1-1 TRBV7-9 TGTGCCAGCAGCTCCCCGGCTGAAGCTTTCTTT CASSSPAEAFF
TRBD2 NA TRBJ2-3 TRBV30 TGTGCAACTCAAGCGGGAACACTCACAGATACGCAGTATTTT CATQAGTLTDTQYF
TRBD2 NA TRBJ2-1 TRBV27 TGTGCCAGCAGACTCGGGGGAGGGCCTATCTCCTACAATGAGCAGTTCTTC CASRLGGGPISYNEQFF
TRBD1 NA TRBJ1-5 TRBV7-8 TGTGCCAGCAGCCCACAGGGGGGTCAGCCCCAGCATTTT CASSPQGGQPQHF
NA NA TRBJ1-3 TRBV6-1 TGTGCCAGCAGTGTCGAGCTCTACTCTGGAAACACCATATATTTT CASSVELYSGNTIYF
TRBD1 NA TRBJ2-5 TRBV13 TGTGCCAGCAGCTTAGGATGGGGACAGGGGGCCGAAGAGACCCAGTACTTC CASSLGWGQGAEETQYF
NA few TRBJ2-2 TRBV6-1 TGTGCCAGCACCTATACGACAGTGAACACCGGGGAGCTGTTTTTT CASTYTTVNTGELFF
NA few TRBJ1-5 TRBV6-5 TGTGCCAGCAGTTACGCAGGGGCCAATCAGCCCCAGCATTTT CASSYAGANQPQHF
NA NA TRBJ1-4 TRBV7-6 TGTGCCAGCAGCTTAGGTCGGGGGTGGGAGGAAAAACTGTTTTTT CASSLGRGWEEKLFF
TRBD2 NA TRBJ2-1 TRBV11-2 TGTGCCAGCAGCTTAGACTCTCCTAGGACTAGCGGGAGGTATGAGCAGTTCTTC CASSLDSPRTSGRYEQFF
NA NA TRBJ2-3 TRBV11-2 TGTGCCAGCAGCTTATTCTCGGTCAGCACAGATACGCAGTATTTT CASSLFSVSTDTQYF
NA NA TRBJ1-5 TRBV10-1 TGCGCCAGTTCCCTAGGGACAAATCAGCCCCAGCATTTT CASSLGTNQPQHF
NA NA TRBJ2-7 TRBV9 TGTGCCAGCAGCGAGAGACTAGGCCTCTACGAGCAGTACTTC CASSERLGLYEQYF
NA NA TRBJ2-7 TRBV21-1 TGTGCCAGCAGCAAAGAGCCCCCCGGGGGACAGGGGCGATTTCTCCTTGGGCAGTACTTC CASSKEPPGGQGRFLLGQYF
NA NA TRBJ1-1 TRBV28 TGTGCCAGCAGTTTCTCGGCTAGCACTGAAGCTTTCTTT CASSFSASTEAFF
TRBD1 NA TRBJ1-5 TRBV28 TGTGCCAGCAGTTCCCGGGACAGGGGGATTGGCAATCAGCCCCAGCATTTT CASSSRDRGIGNQPQHF
TRBD2 NA TRBJ2-1 TRBV5-1 TGCGCCAGCAGCTTGGCCGGAGTAGCGGGAAATGAGCAGTTCTTC CASSLAGVAGNEQFF
TRBD1 NA TRBJ1-2 TRBV29-1 TGCAGCGTCGTACAGGGGGCGCAGGGATATGGCTACACCTTC CSVVQGAQGYGYTF
NA NA TRBJ1-4 TRBV19 TGTGCCAGTAGTTATTTGGGGGGGGCTGATGAAAAACTGTTTTTT CASSYLGGADEKLFF
NA NA TRBJ2-1 TRBV5-1 TGCGCCAGCTCGGGCGGGGTTTACAATGAGCAGTTCTTC CASSGGVYNEQFF
TRBD1 NA TRBJ1-1 TRBV7-9 TGTGCCAGCAGCGTACAGGGGAAAGCTTTCTTT CASSVQGKAFF
NA NA TRBJ2-1 TRBV30 TGTGCCTGGACCTTTCGTCCCTACAATGAGCAGTTCTTC CAWTFRPYNEQFF
NA NA TRBJ1-1 TRBV5-1 TGCGCCAGCAGCCCAAGGGGGATTGACACTGAAGCTTTCTTT CASSPRGIDTEAFF